Listed here are 23 T cell receptor beta chains from one sample, sequenced in a study of cytomegalovirus exposure and HLA in healthy donors. PCR was performed using 60 Vbeta and 13 Jbeta primers. Generated by immunoSEQ multiplex PCR, the TCRdb table keeps only in-frame clones and is missing some. This table holds roughly 140,000 clones, roughly a tenth found once. Sequencing was done on a sample of PBMCs. These receptors were taken from a male donor in good health and CMV-seronegative.

In DNA, the CDR3 is TGTGCCAGCAGCTGGGACAGTAGCACAGATACGCAGTATTTT. As protein: CASSWDSSTDTQYF. This chain uses TRBV7-3 with TRBJ2-3; the match to TRBD1 covers 7 bases. V lost 4 bases to trimming and J lost 0 bases; unmatched junction nucleotides: 1. Per the germline V gene, CDR1 is SGHTA and CDR2 is FQGTGA. This CDR3 comprises 14 residues.

This clone was seen only a few times. This sequence joins TRBV10-3 and TRBJ1-2; D remains ambiguous. V shed 11 bases and J shed 8 bases, with 12 bases lying between them. The CDR3 runs to 10 residues. Germline CDR1 reads ENHRY; CDR2 reads SYGVKD. The CDR3 reads CAARGRGYTF. The DNA for the CDR3 is TGTGCCGCTCGGGGTCGGGGCTACACCTTC.

The gene calls are TRBV30 and TRBJ2-7; D perhaps matches TRBD2 (7 bases). The CDR3 contains 12 residues. Per germline, CDR1 GTSNPN and CDR2 SVGIG (reference sequence). Trimming stripped 5 bases from V and 1 base from J, with 9 bases between. In DNA form, the CDR3 reads TGTGCCTGGGGGAGGGGGTCCTACGAGCAGTACTTC. This codes for CAWGRGSYEQYF.

The gene calls are TRBV25-1 and TRBJ1-2, with 8 bases fitting TRBD1. Per the germline V gene, CDR1 is MGHDK and CDR2 is SYGVNS. The J segment lost 7 bases and the V segment lost 8 bases, leaving 9 bases of the junction unmatched. CDR3 length equals 13 residues. CDR3 bases: TGTGCCAGCGGAGAGGACAGGGCTCGTGGCTACACCTTC. The encoded protein is CASGEDRARGYTF.

The V call is TRBV7-8, the J call TRBJ1-4, with D uncertain. V was clipped by 7 bases and J by 5 bases, with 17 bases between them. Looked up from germline, CDR1 is SGHVS and CDR2 is FQNEAQ. The CDR3 contains 15 residues. The CDR3 is CASTPRGHSNEKLFF. DNA of the CDR3: TGTGCCAGCACCCCTCGAGGCCACTCCAATGAAAAACTGTTTTTT.

This clone was recorded a few times. The rearrangement uses TRBV7-9 and TRBJ2-6; the D gene is possibly TRBD2 (6 bases). Germline lookup yields CDR1 SEHNR and CDR2 FQNEAQ (reference sequence). The V and J ends lost 5 bases and 1 base respectively, with 15 bases between them. The CDR3 has 17 residues. The CDR3 here is CASSPRDSGSGANVLTF. DNA of the CDR3: TGTGCCAGCAGCCCCCGGGACTCCGGGTCTGGGGCCAACGTCCTGACTTTC.

The J gene is TRBJ1-2, the V gene TRBV5-4, with 7 positions matching TRBD1. With 4 bases clipped from V and 5 bases from J, the junction kept 2 bases outside the gene matches. CDR3 length: 12 amino acids. Germline V gene data show CDR1 as SGHNT and CDR2 as YYREEE (reference sequence). The DNA for the CDR3 is TGTGCCAGCAGCCTGGGACAGTATGGCTACACCTTC. It codes for CASSLGQYGYTF. Drawing the rest from reference TRBV5-4 and TRBJ1-2, the complete variable domain is ETGVTQSPTHLIKTRGQQVTLRCSSQSGHNTVSWYQQALGQGPQFIFQYYREEENGRGNFPPRFSGLQFPNYSSELNVNALELDDSALYLCASSLGQYGYTFGSGTRLTVV.

This clone has only a few counts. This chain links TRBV27 with TRBJ1-2, with TRBD1 as a possible D gene (6 bases). V lost 6 bases and J lost 7, with 24 bases in between. CDR1 is MNHEY, CDR2 SMNVEV, per germline (reference sequence). CDR3 length: 16 residues. CDR3 residues: CASRPLTGFVVVGYTF. CDR3 DNA sequence: TGTGCCAGCAGACCGTTAACAGGGTTTGTCGTTGTTGGCTACACCTTC.

CDR3 bases: TGTGCCAGCAGTTTCGGGGGGCGGCCCGAGCAGTACTTC. Protein product: CASSFGGRPEQYF. The J gene is TRBJ2-7, the V gene TRBV28; perhaps TRBD2 as D (7 bases). The germline gives CDR1 MDHEN, CDR2 SYDVKM. V shed 3 bases and J shed 6 bases, with 12 bases lying between them. The CDR3 runs 13 residues.

The chain joins TRBV30 to TRBJ1-5; D is unresolved. V shed 0 bases and J shed 1 base, with 13 bases lying between them. CDR3 length: 16 residues. Germline V gives CDR1 GTSNPN, CDR2 SVGIG (reference sequence). The CDR3 coding sequence is TGTGCCTGGAGTGTACGCACCAAGCTAAGCAATCAGCCCCAGCATTTT. It yields the protein CAWSVRTKLSNQPQHF.

The chain uses TRBV4-3 and TRBJ2-3, with 14 bases that match TRBD2. Germline values: CDR1 LGHNA, CDR2 YSLEER. This CDR3 region has 19 residues. With 0 bases clipped from V and 0 bases from J, the junction kept 5 bases outside the gene matches. CDR3 nucleotides: TGCGCCAGCAGCCAAGATGGGACTAGCGGGAGATGGAGCACAGATACGCAGTATTTT. It encodes CASSQDGTSGRWSTDTQYF.

This clone showed up just a few times. The conserved final phenylalanine or tryptophan is absent from the CDR3, which likely points to a read error. The chain combines TRBV4-3 with TRBJ1-2; perhaps TRBD1 as D (5 bases). The CDR3 is made up of 17 amino acids. Trimming removed 0 bases at V and 4 bases at J, with 18 bases between. The germline V gene has CDR1 LGHNA and CDR2 YSLEER. For the CDR3, the DNA is TGCGCCAGCAGCCAAGAAATTGGGGGGTCTCCCTTCTATGGCTACACCGTC. It yields the protein CASSQEIGGSPFYGYTV.

The CDR3 region is CASSRWRGNYEQYF. In DNA, the CDR3 is TGCGCCAGCAGCCGGTGGAGAGGCAACTACGAGCAGTACTTC. The rearrangement uses TRBV4-3 and TRBJ2-7; D remains unclear. The V end was cut by 4 bases, the J end by 3 bases, with 13 bases between. The CDR3 has 14 residues. Germline CDR1 is LGHNA and CDR2 is YSLEER.

This rearrangement joins TRBV4-3 to TRBJ2-5; possibly TRBD1 for D (6 bases). The V end was cut by 5 bases, the J end by 0 bases, with 13 bases between. Per germline, CDR1 LGHNA and CDR2 YSLEER. The CDR3 loop spans 15 amino acids. The chain's CDR3 is CASSTGFSNQETQYF. The CDR3 DNA reads as TGCGCCAGCAGCACAGGGTTTTCGAACCAAGAGACCCAGTACTTC.

This clone was observed a handful of times. Here the CDR3 DNA reads TGCAGCGTTGGAGCTGTGCAGGGGCCGTTCTCCTACGAGCAGTACTTC. Its translation is CSVGAVQGPFSYEQYF. This sequence joins TRBV29-1 and TRBJ2-7; perhaps TRBD1 as D (6 bases). CDR3 length: 16 residues. Germline V gene sequence: CDR1 SQVTM, CDR2 ANQGSEA. The ends were cut back, 4 bases at V and 0 bases at J, with 19 bases in the middle.

The chain uses TRBV4-2 and TRBJ2-7; D is unresolved. Trimming shortened V by 4 bases and J by 0 bases, and 7 bases separated the two germline ends. The CDR3 sequence is 13 residues long. Germline loops: CDR1 LGHNA, CDR2 YNFKEQ. For the CDR3, the DNA is TGTGCCAGCAGCCCCGACAACTCCTACGAGCAGTACTTC. It translates to CASSPDNSYEQYF.

This clone was counted a few times. The genes are TRBV4-1 and TRBJ2-7; unclear D gene. V gave up 1 base and J gave up 0 bases, with 13 bases separating them. Germline values: CDR1 MGHRA, CDR2 YSYEKL. The CDR3 runs to 16 residues. The CDR3 region has the DNA TGCGCCAGCAGCCAAGTAACCCCATACACCTCCTACGAGCAGTACTTC. Protein sequence: CASSQVTPYTSYEQYF.

This clone was recorded a few times. V gene TRBV6-1 combines with J gene TRBJ1-2; 8 nucleotides agree with TRBD1. CDR3 length equals 13 residues. CDR1 and CDR2 (germline): MNHNS, SASEGT. V shed 7 bases, J shed 4 bases, and the junction held 5 bases outside the gene matches. CDR3 sequence: CASTKQGGYGYTF. CDR3 bases: TGTGCCAGCACCAAACAGGGGGGCTATGGCTACACCTTC.

V usage is TRBV27 and J usage is TRBJ1-5, with 8 bases lining up with TRBD1. Unmatched junction bases numbered 14, after V lost 2 bases and J lost 2 bases. The length of the CDR3 is 19 residues. Germline loops: CDR1 MNHEY, CDR2 SMNVEV (reference sequence). The DNA for the CDR3 is TGTGCCAGCAGTTTACGGCGGGCAGGGGGCGGCTACGGCAATCAGCCCCAGCATTTT. Amino acid sequence: CASSLRRAGGGYGNQPQHF.

This clone was recorded a few times. The rearrangement joins TRBV29-1 to TRBJ2-5, with TRBD2 matching over 8 bases. Trimming at V came to 4 bases and at J to 2 bases, leaving 12 bases not matched to a gene. Per the germline V gene, CDR1 is SQVTM and CDR2 is ANQGSEA. This CDR3 region has 16 residues. The CDR3 loop reads CSVAGGMRGRQETQYF. In DNA form, the CDR3 reads TGCAGCGTTGCGGGAGGGATGAGGGGTCGGCAAGAGACCCAGTACTTC.

The chain has TRBV30 and TRBJ2-7; TRBD1 is a possible D gene (5 bases). The V gene's germline CDR1 is GTSNPN and CDR2 SVGIG (reference sequence). Trimming took 4 bases from V and 4 from J, leaving 8 bases between them. The CDR3 length is 11 residues. CDR3 residues: CAWTTDYEQYF. The CDR3 DNA follows: TGTGCCTGGACGACAGATTACGAGCAGTACTTC.

This clone appeared a single time. The chain carries TRBV7-9 and TRBJ1-3; D is possibly TRBD1 (6 bases). The ends were cut back, 6 bases at V and 3 bases at J, with 15 bases in the middle. The CDR3 extends over 15 amino acids. Germline-derived CDR1 and CDR2 are SEHNR and FQNEAQ (reference sequence). CDR3 protein: CASSPQGLYGNTIYF. The DNA of the CDR3 is TGTGCCAGCAGTCCCCAGGGGTTATATGGAAACACCATATATTTT. Looking up the rest from reference TRBV7-9 and TRBJ1-3 gives the full variable domain: DTGVSQNPRHKITKRGQNVTFRCDPISEHNRLYWYRQTLGQGPEFLTYFQNEAQLEKSRLLSDRFSAERPKGSFSTLEIQRTEQGDSAMYLCASSPQGLYGNTIYFGEGSWLTVV.

The rearrangement links TRBV11-2 to TRBJ2-1, with TRBD2 matching over 7 bases. The V gene end was trimmed by 0 bases and the J gene end by 4 bases; junction bases not matched to a gene: 3. The CDR3 spans 15 residues. Germline values: CDR1 SGHAT, CDR2 FQNNGV. CDR3: CASSLEAGLYNEQFF. The CDR3 DNA reads as TGTGCCAGCAGCTTAGAAGCGGGGCTTTACAATGAGCAGTTCTTC.